Below, one T cell receptor beta chain is given with its context. Original methodology: Estimation of nucleated cell counts was performed using reference gene primer amplification. Using immunoSEQ multiplex PCR, the repertoire was profiled, and TCRdb retains in-frame clones only, with some absent. The V and J calls and the clone size are those of that table, but D and trimming were determined from the DNA. The sample consists of roughly 35,000 clones, nearly 80% of them appearing once. CDR3 size: 15 residues. V was cut by 4 bases and J by 2 bases, with 11 bases left in between. Germline lookup yields CDR1 MGHRA and CDR2 YSYEKL. This record belongs to a study of blood T cell repertoires in COVID-19. Across the whole study: Acute and convalescent COVID-19 samples came from the United States, Italy and Spain. T cells, B-cell-depleted T cells, or PBMCs provided the cDNA or gDNA that served as material.

This sequence joins TRBV4-1 and TRBJ2-2; D perhaps matches TRBD2 (6 bases). The sequence was collected from an elderly man with acute or convalescent COVID-19. Source material: peripheral blood. The CDR3 sequence: CASSRLGLNTGELFF. CDR3 DNA: TGCGCCAGCAGCCGCTTGGGACTCAACACCGGGGAGCTGTTTTTT.